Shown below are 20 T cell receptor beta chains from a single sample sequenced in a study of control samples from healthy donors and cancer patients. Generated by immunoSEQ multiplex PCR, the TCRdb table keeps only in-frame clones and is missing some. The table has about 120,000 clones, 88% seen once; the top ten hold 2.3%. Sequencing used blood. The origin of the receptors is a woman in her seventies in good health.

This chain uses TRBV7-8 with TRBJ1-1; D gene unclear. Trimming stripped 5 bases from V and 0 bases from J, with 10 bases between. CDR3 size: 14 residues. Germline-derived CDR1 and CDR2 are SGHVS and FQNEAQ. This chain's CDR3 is CASSRHDMNTEAFF. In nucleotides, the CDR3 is TGTGCCAGCAGCAGACATGACATGAACACTGAAGCTTTCTTT.

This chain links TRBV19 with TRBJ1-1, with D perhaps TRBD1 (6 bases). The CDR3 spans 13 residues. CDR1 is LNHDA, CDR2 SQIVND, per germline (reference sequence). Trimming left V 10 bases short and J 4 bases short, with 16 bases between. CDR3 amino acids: CATTRTGATEAFF. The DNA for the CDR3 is TGTGCCACCACTAGGACGGGGGCCACTGAAGCTTTCTTT.

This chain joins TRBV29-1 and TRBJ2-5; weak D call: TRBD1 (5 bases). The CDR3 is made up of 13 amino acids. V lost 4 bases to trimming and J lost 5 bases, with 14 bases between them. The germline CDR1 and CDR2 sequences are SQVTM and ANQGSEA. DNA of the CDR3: TGCAGCGTTGGGACACAAAAAGCGGAGACCCAGTACTTC. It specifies CSVGTQKAETQYF.

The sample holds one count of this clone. CDR3 amino acids: CASSQYTSSGNTIYF. CDR3 coding DNA: TGTGCCAGCAGCCAATACACCAGCTCTGGAAACACCATATATTTT. The chain combines TRBV3-1 (or the pseudogene TRBV3-2) with TRBJ1-3; no clear D gene. CDR3 size: 15 residues. The germline CDR1 and CDR2 sequences are LGHDT and YNNKEL (reference sequence). V dropped 2 bases and J dropped 0 bases, with 8 bases sitting between them.

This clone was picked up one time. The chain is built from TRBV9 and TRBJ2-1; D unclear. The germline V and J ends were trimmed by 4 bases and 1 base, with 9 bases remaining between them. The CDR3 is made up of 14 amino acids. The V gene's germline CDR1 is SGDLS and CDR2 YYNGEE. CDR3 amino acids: CASSPSSSYNEQFF. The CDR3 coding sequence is TGTGCCAGCAGCCCCTCATCTTCCTACAATGAGCAGTTCTTC.

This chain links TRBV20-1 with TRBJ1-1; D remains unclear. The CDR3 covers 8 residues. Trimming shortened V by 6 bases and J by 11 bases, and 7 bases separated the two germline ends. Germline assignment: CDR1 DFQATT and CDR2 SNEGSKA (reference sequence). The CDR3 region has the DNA TGCAGTGCCAATAGGGCTTTCTTT. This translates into CSANRAFF.

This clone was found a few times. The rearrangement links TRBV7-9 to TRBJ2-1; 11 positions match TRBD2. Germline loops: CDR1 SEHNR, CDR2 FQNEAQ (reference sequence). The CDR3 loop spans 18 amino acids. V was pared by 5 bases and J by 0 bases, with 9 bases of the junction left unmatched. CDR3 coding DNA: TGTGCCAGCAGCCCAAAGGTAGCGGGGGGGCACTCCTACAATGAGCAGTTCTTC. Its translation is CASSPKVAGGHSYNEQFF.

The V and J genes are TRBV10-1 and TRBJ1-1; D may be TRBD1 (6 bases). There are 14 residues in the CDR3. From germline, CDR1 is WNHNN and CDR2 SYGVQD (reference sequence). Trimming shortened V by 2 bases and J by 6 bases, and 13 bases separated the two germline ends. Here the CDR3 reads CASSEPGGEAEAFF. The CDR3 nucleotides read TGCGCCAGCAGTGAGCCCGGGGGCGAAGCTGAAGCTTTCTTT.

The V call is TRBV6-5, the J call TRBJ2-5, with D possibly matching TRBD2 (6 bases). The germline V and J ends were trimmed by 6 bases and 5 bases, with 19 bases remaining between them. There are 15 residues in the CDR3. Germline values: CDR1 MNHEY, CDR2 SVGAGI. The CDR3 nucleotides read TGTGCCAGCAGGCGAGGAGGTATAGGAGGGGAGACCCAGTACTTC. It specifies CASRRGGIGGETQYF.

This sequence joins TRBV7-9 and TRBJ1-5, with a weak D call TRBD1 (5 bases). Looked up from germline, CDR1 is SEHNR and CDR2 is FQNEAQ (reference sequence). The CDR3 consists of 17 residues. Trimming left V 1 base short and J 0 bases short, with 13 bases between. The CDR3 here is CASSLDAGLNSNQPQHF. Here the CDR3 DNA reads TGTGCCAGCAGCTTAGATGCGGGGCTAAATAGCAATCAGCCCCAGCATTTT.

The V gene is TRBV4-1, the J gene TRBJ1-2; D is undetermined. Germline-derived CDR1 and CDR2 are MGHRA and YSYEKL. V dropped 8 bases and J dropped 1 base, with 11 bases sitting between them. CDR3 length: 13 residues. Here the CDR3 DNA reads TGCGCCAGCTCTACGGAGGGTAACTATGGCTACACCTTC. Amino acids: CASSTEGNYGYTF.

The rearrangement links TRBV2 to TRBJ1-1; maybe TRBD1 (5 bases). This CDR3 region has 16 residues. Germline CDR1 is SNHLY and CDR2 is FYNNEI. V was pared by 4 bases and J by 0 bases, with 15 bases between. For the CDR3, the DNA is TGTGCCAGCAGTGGATGGACAACTGACATGAACACTGAAGCTTTCTTT. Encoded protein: CASSGWTTDMNTEAFF.

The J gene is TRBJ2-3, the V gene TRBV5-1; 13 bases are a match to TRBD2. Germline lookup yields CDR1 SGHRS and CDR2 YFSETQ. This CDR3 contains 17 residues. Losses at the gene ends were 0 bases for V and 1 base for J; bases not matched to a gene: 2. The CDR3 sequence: CASSLAGLAGGTDTQYF. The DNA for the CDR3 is TGCGCCAGCAGCTTGGCAGGACTAGCGGGGGGCACAGATACGCAGTATTTT.

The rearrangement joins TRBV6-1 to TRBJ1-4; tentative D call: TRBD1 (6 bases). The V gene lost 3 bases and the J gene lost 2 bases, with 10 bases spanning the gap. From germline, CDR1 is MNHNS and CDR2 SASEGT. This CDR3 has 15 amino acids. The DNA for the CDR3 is TGTGCCAGCAGTGAGGGGGCGGGCACTAATGAAAAACTGTTTTTT. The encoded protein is CASSEGAGTNEKLFF.

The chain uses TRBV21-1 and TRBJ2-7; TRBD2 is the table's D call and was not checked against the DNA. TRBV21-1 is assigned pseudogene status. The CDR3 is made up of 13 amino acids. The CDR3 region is CTTGGDSSYEQYF. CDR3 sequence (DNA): TGTACTACTGGGGGGGATTCCTCCTACGAGCAGTACTTC.

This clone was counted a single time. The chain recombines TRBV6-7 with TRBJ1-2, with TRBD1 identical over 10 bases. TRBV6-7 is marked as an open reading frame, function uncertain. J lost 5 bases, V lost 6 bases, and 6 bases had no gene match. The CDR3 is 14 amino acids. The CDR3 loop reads CASRGTGVIYGYTF. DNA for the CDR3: TGTGCCAGCAGGGGGACAGGGGTCATATATGGCTACACCTTC.

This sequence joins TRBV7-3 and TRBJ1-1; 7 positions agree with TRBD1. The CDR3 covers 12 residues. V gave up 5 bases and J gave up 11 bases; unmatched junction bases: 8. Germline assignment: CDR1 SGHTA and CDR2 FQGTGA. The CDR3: CASSQATGQAFF. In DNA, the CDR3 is TGTGCCAGCAGCCAAGCGACAGGGCAGGCTTTCTTT.

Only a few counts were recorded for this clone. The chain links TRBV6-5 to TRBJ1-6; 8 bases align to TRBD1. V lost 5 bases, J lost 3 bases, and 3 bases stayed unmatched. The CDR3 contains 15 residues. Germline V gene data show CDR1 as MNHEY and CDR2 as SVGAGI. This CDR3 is CASSLGTGYNSPLHF. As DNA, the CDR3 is TGTGCCAGCAGTCTAGGGACAGGCTATAATTCACCCCTCCACTTT.

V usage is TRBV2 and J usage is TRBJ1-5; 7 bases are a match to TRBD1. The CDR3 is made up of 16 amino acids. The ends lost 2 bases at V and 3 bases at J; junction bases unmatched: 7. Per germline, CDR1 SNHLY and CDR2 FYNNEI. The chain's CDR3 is CASSEWRGPYNQPQHF. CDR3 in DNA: TGTGCCAGCAGTGAATGGAGGGGGCCTTACAATCAGCCCCAGCATTTT.

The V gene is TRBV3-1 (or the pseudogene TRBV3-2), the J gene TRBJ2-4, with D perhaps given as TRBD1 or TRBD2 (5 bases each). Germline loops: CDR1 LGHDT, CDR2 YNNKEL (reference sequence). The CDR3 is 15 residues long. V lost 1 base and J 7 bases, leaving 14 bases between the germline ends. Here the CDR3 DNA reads TGTGCCAGCAGCCAAGCACCGGGGCAGGGCAACATTCAGTACTTC. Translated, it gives CASSQAPGQGNIQYF.